The clone carrying this T cell receptor (beta chain) showed up just a few times. Its cognate antigen is unknown. Scientists made TCR beta libraries using quantitative 5'-RACE with molecular barcodes. TCRdb re-called the 5' RACE reads with MiXCR, one entry per CDR3 protein. The sample carries around 480,000 distinct CDR3 sequences, under 20% recorded once. The data stem from a study of CD8 T cells in ankylosing spondylitis. Study-wide findings and caveats: Characteristic, it appeared, of ankylosing spondylitis blood was a TCR beta motif of fewer than 10 highly homologous variants. Matched ankylosing spondylitis synovial fluid reportedly contained a significantly enriched population of disease-linked clones.

The ends lost 3 bases at V and 3 bases at J; junction bases unmatched: 9. Looked up from germline, CDR1 is ENHRY and CDR2 is SYGVKD. This CDR3 region has 17 residues. The sequence derives from a male donor with ankylosing spondylitis. This sequence joins TRBV10-3 and TRBJ1-1; the match to TRBD1 covers 11 bases. Material: blood, either unsorted or a sorted T cell fraction (not recorded which). The CDR3, as DNA: TGTGCCATCAGTGAACCCCCCGGGACAGGGGGGGACACTGAAGCTTTCTTT. This encodes CAISEPPGTGGDTEAFF.